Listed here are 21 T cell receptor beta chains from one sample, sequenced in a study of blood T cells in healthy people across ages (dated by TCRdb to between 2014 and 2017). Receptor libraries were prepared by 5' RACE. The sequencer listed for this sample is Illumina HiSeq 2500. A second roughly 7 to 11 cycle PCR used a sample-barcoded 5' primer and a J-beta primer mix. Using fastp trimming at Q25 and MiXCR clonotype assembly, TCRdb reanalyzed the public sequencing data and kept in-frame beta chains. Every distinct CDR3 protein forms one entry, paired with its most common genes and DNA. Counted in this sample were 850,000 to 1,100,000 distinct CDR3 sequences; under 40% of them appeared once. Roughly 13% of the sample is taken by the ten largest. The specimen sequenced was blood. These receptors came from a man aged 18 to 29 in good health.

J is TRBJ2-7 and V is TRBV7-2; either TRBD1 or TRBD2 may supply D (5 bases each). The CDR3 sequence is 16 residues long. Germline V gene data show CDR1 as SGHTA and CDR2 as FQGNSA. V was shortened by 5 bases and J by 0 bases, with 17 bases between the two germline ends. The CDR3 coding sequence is TGTGCCAGCAGCGAACTACGGGGCAGGCCCTCCTACGAGCAGTACTTC. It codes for CASSELRGRPSYEQYF.

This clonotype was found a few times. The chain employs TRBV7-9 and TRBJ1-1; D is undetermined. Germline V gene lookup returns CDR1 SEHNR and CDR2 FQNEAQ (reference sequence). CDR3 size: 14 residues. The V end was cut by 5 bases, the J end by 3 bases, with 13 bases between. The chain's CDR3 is CASSHPGYDTEAFF. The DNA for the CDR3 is TGTGCCAGCAGCCACCCGGGGTACGACACTGAAGCTTTCTTT.

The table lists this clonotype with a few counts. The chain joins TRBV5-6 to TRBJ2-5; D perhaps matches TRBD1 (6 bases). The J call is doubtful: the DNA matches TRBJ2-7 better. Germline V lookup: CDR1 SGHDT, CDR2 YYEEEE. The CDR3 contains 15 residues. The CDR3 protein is CASSLRRGSYYEQYF. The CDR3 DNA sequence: TGTGCCAGCAGCTTGAGAAGGGGGAGCTACTACGAGCAGTACTTC.

CDR3: CSARDHRASENQPQHF. Written as DNA, the CDR3 is TGCAGTGCTAGAGATCATAGGGCCTCAGAGAATCAGCCCCAGCATTTT. The chain carries TRBV20-1 and TRBJ1-5, with D uncertain. Germline assignment: CDR1 DFQATT and CDR2 SNEGSKA (reference sequence). The V and J ends lost 0 bases and 4 bases respectively, with 16 bases between them. There are 16 residues in the CDR3.

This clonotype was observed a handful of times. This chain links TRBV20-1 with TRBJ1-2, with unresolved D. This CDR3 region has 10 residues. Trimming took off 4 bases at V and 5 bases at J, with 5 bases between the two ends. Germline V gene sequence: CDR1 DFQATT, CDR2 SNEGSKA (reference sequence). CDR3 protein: CSANDYGYTF. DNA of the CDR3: TGCAGTGCTAACGATTATGGCTACACCTTC.

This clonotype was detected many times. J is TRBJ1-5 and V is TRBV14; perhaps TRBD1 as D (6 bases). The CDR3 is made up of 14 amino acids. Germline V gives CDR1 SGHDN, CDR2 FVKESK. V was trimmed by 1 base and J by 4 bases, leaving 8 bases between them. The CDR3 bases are TGTGCCAGCAGCCAAGGGACAGTAAATCAGCCCCAGCATTTT. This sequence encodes CASSQGTVNQPQHF. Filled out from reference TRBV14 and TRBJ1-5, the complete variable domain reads EAGVTQFPSHSVIEKGQTVTLRCDPISGHDNLYWYRRVMGKEIKFLLHFVKESKQDESGMPNNRFLAERTGGTYSTLKVQPAELEDSGVYFCASSQGTVNQPQHFGDGTRLSIL.

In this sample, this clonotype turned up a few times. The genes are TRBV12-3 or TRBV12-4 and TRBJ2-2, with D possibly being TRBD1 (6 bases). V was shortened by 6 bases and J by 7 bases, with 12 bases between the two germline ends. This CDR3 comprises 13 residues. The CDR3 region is CASSLQGFGELFF. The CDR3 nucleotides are TGTGCCAGCAGCCTTCAGGGGTTCGGGGAGCTGTTTTTT.

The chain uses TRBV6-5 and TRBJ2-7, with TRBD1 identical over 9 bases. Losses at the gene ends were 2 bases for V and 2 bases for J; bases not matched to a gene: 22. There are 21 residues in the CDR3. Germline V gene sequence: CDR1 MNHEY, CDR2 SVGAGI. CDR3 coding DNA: TGTGCCAGCAGTTACCTTTGGGGGGGGACAGGGCGAACGATGACGCCCTACGAGCAGTACTTC. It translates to CASSYLWGGTGRTMTPYEQYF.

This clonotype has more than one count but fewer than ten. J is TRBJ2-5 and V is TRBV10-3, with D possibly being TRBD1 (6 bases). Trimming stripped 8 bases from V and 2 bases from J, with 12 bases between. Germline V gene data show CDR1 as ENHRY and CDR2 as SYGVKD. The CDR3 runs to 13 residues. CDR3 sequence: CAIYGTPQETQYF. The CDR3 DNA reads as TGTGCCATCTACGGGACACCTCAAGAGACCCAGTACTTC.

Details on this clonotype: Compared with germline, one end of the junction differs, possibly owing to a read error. The CDR3 nucleotides read TGTGCTAGCAGCCAGACAGGGGGCAGTTCCTACAATGAGCAGTTCTTC. Protein product: CASSQTGGSSYNEQFF. V is TRBV7-7 and J is TRBJ2-1, with 10 bases lining up with TRBD1. The CDR3 totals 16 residues. Germline CDR1 is SSHAT and CDR2 is FNYEAQ (reference sequence).

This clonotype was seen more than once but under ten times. The CDR3 nucleotides read TGCAGTGCCCCGAAGGCGGTCGGTTTTTACGAGCAGTACTTC. Translation: CSAPKAVGFYEQYF. The J gene is TRBJ2-7, the V gene TRBV20-1; no clear D. This CDR3 region has 14 residues. The V gene's germline CDR1 is DFQATT and CDR2 SNEGSKA (reference sequence). V was trimmed by 6 bases and J by 4 bases, leaving 19 bases between them.

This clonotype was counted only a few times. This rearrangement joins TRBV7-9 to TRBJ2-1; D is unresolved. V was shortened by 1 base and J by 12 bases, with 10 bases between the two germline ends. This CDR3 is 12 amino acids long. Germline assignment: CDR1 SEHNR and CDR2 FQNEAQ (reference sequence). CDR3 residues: CASSLDGVGQFF. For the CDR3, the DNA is TGTGCCAGCAGCTTAGATGGGGTTGGGCAGTTCTTC.

CDR3 sequence reads: CASSQDLVLAGSYNEQYF. The DNA for the CDR3 is TGCGCCAGCAGCCAAGATCTAGTGCTAGCGGGGTCCTACAATGAGCAGTACTTC. This rearrangement joins TRBV4-1 to TRBJ2-1; the match to TRBD2 covers 9 bases. Matching the DNA end better, TRBJ2-7 makes the J call doubtful. The V gene's germline CDR1 is MGHRA and CDR2 YSYEKL. This CDR3 contains 18 residues.

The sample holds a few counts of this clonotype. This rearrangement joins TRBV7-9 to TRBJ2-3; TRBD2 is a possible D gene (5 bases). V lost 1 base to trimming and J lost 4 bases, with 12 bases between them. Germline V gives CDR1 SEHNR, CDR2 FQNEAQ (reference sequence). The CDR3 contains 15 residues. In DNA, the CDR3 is TGTGCCAGCAGCTTAGTTGCCGGGGTTGCAGATACGCAGTATTTT. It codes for CASSLVAGVADTQYF.

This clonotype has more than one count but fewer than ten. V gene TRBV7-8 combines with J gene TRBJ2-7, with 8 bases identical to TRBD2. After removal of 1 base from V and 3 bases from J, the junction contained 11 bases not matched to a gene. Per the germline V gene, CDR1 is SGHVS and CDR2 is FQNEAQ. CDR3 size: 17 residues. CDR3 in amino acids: CASSLGSSGPIDYEQYF. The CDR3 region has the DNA TGTGCCAGCAGCTTAGGGTCTAGCGGGCCCATAGACTACGAGCAGTACTTC.

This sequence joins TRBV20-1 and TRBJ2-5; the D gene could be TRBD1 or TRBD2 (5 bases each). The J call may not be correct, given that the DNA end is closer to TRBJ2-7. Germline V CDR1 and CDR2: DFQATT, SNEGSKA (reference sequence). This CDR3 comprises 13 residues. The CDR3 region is CSASQGASCEQYF. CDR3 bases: TGCAGTGCTAGCCAGGGTGCTAGCTGCGAGCAGTACTTC.

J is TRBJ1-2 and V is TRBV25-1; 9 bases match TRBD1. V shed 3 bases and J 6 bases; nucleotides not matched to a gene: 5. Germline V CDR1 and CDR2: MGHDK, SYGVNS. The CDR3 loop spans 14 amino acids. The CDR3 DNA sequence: TGTGCCAGCAGTGACCGGGACAGGGTTGATGGCTACACCTTC. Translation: CASSDRDRVDGYTF.

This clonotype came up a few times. The CDR3 loop is CASSLRNTDPNYGYTF. The DNA of the CDR3 is TGTGCCAGCAGCTTAAGGAACACAGACCCTAACTATGGCTACACCTTC. J is TRBJ1-2 and V is TRBV4-2, with D uncertain. Between the trimmed V and J ends, which lost 5 bases and 0 bases, there was a span of 16 bases. There are 16 residues in the CDR3. The germline gives CDR1 LGHNA, CDR2 YNFKEQ.

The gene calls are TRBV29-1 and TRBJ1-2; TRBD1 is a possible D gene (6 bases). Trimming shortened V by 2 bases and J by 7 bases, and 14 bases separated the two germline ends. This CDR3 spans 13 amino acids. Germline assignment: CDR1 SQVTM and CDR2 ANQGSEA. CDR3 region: CSVESPRGGGYTF. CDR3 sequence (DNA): TGCAGCGTTGAATCGCCCAGGGGAGGTGGCTACACCTTC.

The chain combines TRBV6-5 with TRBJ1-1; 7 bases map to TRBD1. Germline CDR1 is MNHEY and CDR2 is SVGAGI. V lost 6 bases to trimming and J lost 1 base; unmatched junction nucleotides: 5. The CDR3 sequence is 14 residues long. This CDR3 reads CASSHGQENTEAFF. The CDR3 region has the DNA TGTGCCAGCAGCCATGGACAGGAGAACACTGAAGCTTTCTTT.

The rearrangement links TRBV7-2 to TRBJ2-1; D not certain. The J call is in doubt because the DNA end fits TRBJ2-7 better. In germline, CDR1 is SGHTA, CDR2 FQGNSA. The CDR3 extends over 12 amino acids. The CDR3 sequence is CASTDLLNEQYF. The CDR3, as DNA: TGTGCCAGCACCGACCTACTCAATGAGCAGTACTTC.